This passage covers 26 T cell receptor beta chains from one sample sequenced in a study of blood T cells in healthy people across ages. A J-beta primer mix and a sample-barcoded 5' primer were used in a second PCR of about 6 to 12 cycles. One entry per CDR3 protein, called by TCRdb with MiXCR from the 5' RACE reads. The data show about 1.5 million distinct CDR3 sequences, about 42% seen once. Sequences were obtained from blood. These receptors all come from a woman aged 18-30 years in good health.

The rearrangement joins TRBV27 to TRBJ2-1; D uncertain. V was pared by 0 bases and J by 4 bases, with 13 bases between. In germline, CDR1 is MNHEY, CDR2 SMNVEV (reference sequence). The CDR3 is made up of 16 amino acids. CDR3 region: CASSLSGRLGYNEQFF. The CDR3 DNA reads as TGTGCCAGCAGTTTATCAGGCCGGCTAGGTTACAATGAGCAGTTCTTC.

In DNA form, the CDR3 reads TGTGCCAGCAGCCTTTACAGGGGCCATGAGCAGTTCTTC. Translating gives CASSLYRGHEQFF. V and J are TRBV7-2 and TRBJ2-1, with TRBD1 matching over 7 bases. Germline V gene sequence: CDR1 SGHTA, CDR2 FQGNSA. V trimming: 5 bases; J trimming: 8 bases; junction bases outside the gene matches: 6. CDR3 length equals 13 residues.

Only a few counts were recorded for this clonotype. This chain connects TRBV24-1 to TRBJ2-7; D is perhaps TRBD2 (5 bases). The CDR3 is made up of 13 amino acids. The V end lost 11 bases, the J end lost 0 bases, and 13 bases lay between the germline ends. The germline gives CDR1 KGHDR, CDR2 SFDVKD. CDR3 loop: CANSNGSSYEQYF. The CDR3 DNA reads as TGTGCCAATTCGAATGGGAGCTCCTACGAGCAGTACTTC.

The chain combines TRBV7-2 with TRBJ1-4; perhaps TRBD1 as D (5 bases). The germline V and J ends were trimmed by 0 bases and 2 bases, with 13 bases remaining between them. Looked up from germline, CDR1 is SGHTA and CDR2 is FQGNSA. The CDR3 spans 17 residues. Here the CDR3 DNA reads TGTGCCAGCAGCTTAGCAGAGAGTGGGGGGACTAATGAAAAACTGTTTTTT. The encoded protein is CASSLAESGGTNEKLFF.

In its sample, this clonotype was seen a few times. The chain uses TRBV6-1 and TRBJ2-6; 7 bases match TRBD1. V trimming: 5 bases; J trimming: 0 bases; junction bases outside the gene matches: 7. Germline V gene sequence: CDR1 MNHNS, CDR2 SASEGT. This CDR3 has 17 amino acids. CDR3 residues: CASSTGQPTSGANVLTF. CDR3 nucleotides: TGTGCCAGCAGTACGGGACAGCCAACCTCTGGGGCCAACGTCCTGACTTTC.

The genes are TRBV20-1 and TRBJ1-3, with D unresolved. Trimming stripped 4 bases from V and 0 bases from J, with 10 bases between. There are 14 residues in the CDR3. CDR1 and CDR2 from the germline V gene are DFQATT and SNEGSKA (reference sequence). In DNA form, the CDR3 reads TGCAGTGCTATCCCGGAGCCCTCTGGAAACACCATATATTTT. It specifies CSAIPEPSGNTIYF.

CDR3 region: CASSFRSTYEQYF. The CDR3 bases are TGTGCCAGCAGTTTCAGGTCCACCTACGAGCAGTACTTC. The chain combines TRBV27 with TRBJ2-7; no clear D. This CDR3 comprises 13 residues. V gave up 3 bases and J gave up 2 bases, with 8 bases separating them. CDR1 MNHEY and CDR2 SMNVEV come from the germline V gene (reference sequence).

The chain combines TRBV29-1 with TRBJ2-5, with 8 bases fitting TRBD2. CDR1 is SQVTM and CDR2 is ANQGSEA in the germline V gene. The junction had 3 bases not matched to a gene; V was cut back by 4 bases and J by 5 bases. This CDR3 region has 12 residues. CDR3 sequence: CSVVSGEETQYF. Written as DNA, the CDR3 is TGCAGCGTTGTTAGCGGGGAGGAGACCCAGTACTTC.

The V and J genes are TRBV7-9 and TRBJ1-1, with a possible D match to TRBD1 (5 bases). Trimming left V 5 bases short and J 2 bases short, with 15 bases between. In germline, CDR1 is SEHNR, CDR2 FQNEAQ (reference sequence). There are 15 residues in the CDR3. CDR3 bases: TGTGCCAGCAGCGCAACTGGGGGATTAAACACTGAAGCTTTCTTT. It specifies CASSATGGLNTEAFF.

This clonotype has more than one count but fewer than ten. CDR3 nucleotide sequence: TGTGCCAGCAGTTTGAGGACAGTAAACACCGGGGAGCTGTTTTTT. This encodes CASSLRTVNTGELFF. The V and J genes are TRBV7-2 and TRBJ2-2, with D maybe TRBD1 (6 bases). The CDR3 totals 15 residues. Trimming stripped 6 bases from V and 2 bases from J, with 13 bases between. Germline V gives CDR1 SGHTA, CDR2 FQGNSA.

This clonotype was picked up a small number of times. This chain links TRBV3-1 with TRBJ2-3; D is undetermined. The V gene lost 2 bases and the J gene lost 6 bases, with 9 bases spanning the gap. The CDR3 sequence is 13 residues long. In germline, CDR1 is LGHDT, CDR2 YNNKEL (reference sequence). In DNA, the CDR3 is TGTGCCAGCAGCCAAAATCTAGGGGATACGCAGTATTTT. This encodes CASSQNLGDTQYF.

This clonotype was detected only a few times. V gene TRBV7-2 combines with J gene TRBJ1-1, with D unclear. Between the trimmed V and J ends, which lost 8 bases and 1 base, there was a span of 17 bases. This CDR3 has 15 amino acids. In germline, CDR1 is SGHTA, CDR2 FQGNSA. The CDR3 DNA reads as TGTGCCAGCGCCTTGGCGTCGTATGGGAACACTGAAGCTTTCTTT. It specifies CASALASYGNTEAFF.

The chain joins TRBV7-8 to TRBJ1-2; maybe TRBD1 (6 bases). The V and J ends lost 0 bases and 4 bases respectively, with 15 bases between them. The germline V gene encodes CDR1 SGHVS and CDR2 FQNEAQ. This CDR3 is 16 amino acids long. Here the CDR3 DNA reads TGTGCCAGCAGCTTAGCTCATGGCAGGGGCGGCTATGGCTACACCTTC. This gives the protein CASSLAHGRGGYGYTF.

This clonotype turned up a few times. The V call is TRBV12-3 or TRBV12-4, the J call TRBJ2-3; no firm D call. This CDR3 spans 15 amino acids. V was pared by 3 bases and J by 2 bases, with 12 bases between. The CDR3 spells CASSLGLKNTDTQYF. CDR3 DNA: TGTGCCAGCAGTTTGGGCCTAAAAAACACAGATACGCAGTATTTT.

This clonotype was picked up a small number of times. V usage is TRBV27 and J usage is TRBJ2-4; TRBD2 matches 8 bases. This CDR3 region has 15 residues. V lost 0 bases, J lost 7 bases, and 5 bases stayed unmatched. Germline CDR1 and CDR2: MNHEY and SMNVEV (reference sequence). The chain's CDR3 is CASSLSGGRSNIQYF. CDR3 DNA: TGTGCCAGCAGTTTATCCGGCGGGAGGTCTAACATTCAGTACTTC.

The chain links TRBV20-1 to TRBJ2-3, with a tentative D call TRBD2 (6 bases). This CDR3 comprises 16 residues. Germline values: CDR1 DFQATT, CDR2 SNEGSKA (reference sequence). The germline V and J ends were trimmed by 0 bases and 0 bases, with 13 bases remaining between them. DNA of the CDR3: TGCAGTGCTAGAGATTTGGCGGGGTCTAGCACAGATACGCAGTATTTT. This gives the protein CSARDLAGSSTDTQYF.

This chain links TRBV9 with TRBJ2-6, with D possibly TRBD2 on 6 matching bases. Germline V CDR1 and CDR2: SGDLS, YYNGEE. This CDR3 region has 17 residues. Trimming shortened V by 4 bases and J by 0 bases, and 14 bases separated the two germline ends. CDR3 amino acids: CASSSDSGGSGANVLTF. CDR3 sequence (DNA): TGTGCCAGCAGCAGTGATAGCGGAGGCTCTGGGGCCAACGTCCTGACTTTC.

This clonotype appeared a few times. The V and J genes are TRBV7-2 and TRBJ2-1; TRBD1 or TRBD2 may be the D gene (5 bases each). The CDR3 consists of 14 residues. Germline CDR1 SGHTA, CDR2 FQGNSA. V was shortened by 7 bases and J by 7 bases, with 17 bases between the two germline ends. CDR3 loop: CASTRDPVGNEQFF. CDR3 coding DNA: TGTGCCAGCACCCGGGACCCGGTGGGGAATGAGCAGTTCTTC.

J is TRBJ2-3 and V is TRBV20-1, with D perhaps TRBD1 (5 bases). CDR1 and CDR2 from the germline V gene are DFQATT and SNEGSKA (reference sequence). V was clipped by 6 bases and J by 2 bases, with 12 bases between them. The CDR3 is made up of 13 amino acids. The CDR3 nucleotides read TGCAGTGCCACCGACAGAAACACAGATACGCAGTATTTT. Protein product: CSATDRNTDTQYF.

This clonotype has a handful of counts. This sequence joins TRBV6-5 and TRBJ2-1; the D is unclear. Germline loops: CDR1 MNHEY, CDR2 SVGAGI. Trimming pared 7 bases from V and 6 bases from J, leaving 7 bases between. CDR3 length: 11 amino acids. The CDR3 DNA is TGTGCCAGCACTAACAGCAATGAGCAGTTCTTC. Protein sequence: CASTNSNEQFF.

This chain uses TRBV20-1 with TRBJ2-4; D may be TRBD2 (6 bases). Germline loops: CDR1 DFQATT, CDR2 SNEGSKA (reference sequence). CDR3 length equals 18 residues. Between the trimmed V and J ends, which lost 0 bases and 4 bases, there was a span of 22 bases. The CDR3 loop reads CSARDRRRPTGEKNIQYF. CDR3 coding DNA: TGCAGTGCTAGAGATCGTCGGCGACCCACGGGGGAGAAAAACATTCAGTACTTC.

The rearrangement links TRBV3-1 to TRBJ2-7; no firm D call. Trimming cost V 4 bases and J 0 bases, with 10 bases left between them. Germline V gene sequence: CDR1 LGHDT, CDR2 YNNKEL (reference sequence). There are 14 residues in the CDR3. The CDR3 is CASSPTASSYEQYF. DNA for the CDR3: TGTGCCAGCAGCCCAACCGCTAGCTCCTACGAGCAGTACTTC.

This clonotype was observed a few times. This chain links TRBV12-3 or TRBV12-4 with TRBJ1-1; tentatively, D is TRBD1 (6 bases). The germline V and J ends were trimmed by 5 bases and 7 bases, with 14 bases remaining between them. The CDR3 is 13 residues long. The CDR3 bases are TGTGCCAGCAGTACAGGGTATAGTAGTGAAGCTTTCTTT. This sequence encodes CASSTGYSSEAFF.

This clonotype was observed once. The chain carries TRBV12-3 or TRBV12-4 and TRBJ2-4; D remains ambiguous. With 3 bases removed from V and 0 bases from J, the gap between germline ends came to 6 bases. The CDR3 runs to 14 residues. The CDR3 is CASSFRAAKNIQYF. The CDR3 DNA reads TGTGCCAGCAGTTTTAGGGCAGCCAAAAACATTCAGTACTTC.

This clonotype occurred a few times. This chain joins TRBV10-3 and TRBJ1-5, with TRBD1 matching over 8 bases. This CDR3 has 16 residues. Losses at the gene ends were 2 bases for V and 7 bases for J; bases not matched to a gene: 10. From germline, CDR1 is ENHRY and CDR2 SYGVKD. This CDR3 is CAISENIAGGGQPQHF. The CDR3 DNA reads TGTGCCATCAGTGAGAACATTGCAGGGGGCGGGCAGCCCCAGCATTTT.

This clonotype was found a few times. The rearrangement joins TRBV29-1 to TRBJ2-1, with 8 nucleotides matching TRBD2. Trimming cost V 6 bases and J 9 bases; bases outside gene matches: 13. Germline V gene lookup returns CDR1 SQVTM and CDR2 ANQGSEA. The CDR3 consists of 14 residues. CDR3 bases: TGCAGCGTCGGGCGGGGGGCGCGTCGAGTTGAGCAGTTCTTC. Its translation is CSVGRGARRVEQFF.